Presented here are 5 T cell receptor beta chains from one specimen sequenced in a study of response to subunit inactivated influenza vaccine. MiXCR, run by TCRdb on the RT-PCR reads, gives a single entry per CDR3 protein. The sample lists approximately 490,000 distinct CDR3 sequences, 6.5% to 8% occurring once. This specimen was PBMCs from blood, taken around 25 months after vaccination. All receptors come from a man aged 45 to 75 who received an inactivated influenza vaccine.

This clonotype was seen more than once but under ten times. The chain couples TRBV7-2 to TRBJ2-7, with a possible D match to TRBD1 (6 bases). This CDR3 contains 13 residues. Germline CDR1 and CDR2: SGHTA and FQGNSA. V lost 0 bases, J lost 7 bases, and 10 bases lay in between. For the CDR3, the DNA is TGTGCCAGCAGCTTAGCTAGGGGGTGGGAGCAGTACTTC. Protein: CASSLARGWEQYF.

This clonotype was recorded at least ten times. The chain couples TRBV29-1 to TRBJ1-1; D ambiguous. The CDR3 is 12 residues long. V gave up 8 bases and J gave up 1 base, with 11 bases separating them. Per the germline V gene, CDR1 is SQVTM and CDR2 is ANQGSEA. CDR3 DNA: TGCAGCATTGGGCAGAGGAACACTGAAGCTTTCTTT. It codes for CSIGQRNTEAFF.

This clonotype was recorded many times. The chain links TRBV12-3 or TRBV12-4 to TRBJ2-7; possibly TRBD1 or TRBD2 for D (6 bases each). Deletions cut 1 base from V and 4 bases from J, with 8 bases between. The CDR3 contains 13 residues. Here the CDR3 reads CASSLEGGYEQYF. In DNA form, the CDR3 reads TGTGCCAGCAGTTTAGAAGGGGGGTACGAGCAGTACTTC.

This clonotype has at least ten counts. CDR3 coding DNA: TGCGCCAGCAGCCCCGGGGACAGGCAATTTCGAGCTTTCTTT. Translated: CASSPGDRQFRAFF. The chain is built from TRBV5-1 and TRBJ1-1; 8 positions match TRBD1. The CDR3 has 14 amino acids. CDR1 and CDR2 from the germline V gene are SGHRS and YFSETQ. V shed 4 bases and J 10 bases; nucleotides not matched to a gene: 12.

This clonotype was recorded at least ten times. The chain carries TRBV29-1 and TRBJ1-1; D is unresolved. Per the germline V gene, CDR1 is SQVTM and CDR2 is ANQGSEA. V was clipped by 4 bases and J by 0 bases, with 9 bases between them. CDR3 length: 13 amino acids. The CDR3 here is CSVVGAMNTEAFF. CDR3 bases: TGCAGCGTTGTCGGCGCCATGAACACTGAAGCTTTCTTT.